This entry lists 23 T cell receptor beta chains sequenced from one sample in a study of blood T cell repertoires in COVID-19. The repertoire was sequenced with immunoSEQ multiplex PCR; TCRdb's copy has only in-frame clones and lacks some. Here the sample spans over 400,000 clones, approximately 85% being singletons. The specimen was peripheral blood. The receptor set was obtained from a human donor in a cohort sampled during active COVID-19.

The V and J genes are TRBV19 and TRBJ1-1; D not resolved. V was cut by 2 bases and J by 4 bases, with 11 bases left in between. CDR3 length: 14 amino acids. Germline CDR1 LNHDA, CDR2 SQIVND (reference sequence). The CDR3 sequence is CASSISRGFTEAFF. The CDR3 DNA sequence: TGTGCCAGTAGTATAAGTCGAGGGTTCACTGAAGCTTTCTTT.

This clone was found once. The chain couples TRBV10-3 to TRBJ2-3; D possibly corresponds to TRBD2 (5 bases). The CDR3 loop spans 13 amino acids. The germline CDR1 and CDR2 sequences are ENHRY and SYGVKD. The germline V and J ends were trimmed by 7 bases and 5 bases, with 13 bases remaining between them. CDR3 bases: TGTGCCATCAAAGAGGGAATGATAGATACGCAGTATTTT. It encodes CAIKEGMIDTQYF.

This clone was counted once. The gene calls are TRBV7-9 and TRBJ2-4; D perhaps matches TRBD1 (5 bases). CDR1 is SEHNR and CDR2 is FQNEAQ in the germline V gene (reference sequence). The CDR3 length is 16 residues. V lost 1 base to trimming and J lost 0 bases, with 10 bases between them. CDR3 DNA sequence: TGTGCCAGCAGCTTAGTTGGGGCAGTAGCCAAAAACATTCAGTACTTC. The encoded protein is CASSLVGAVAKNIQYF.

The chain recombines TRBV19 with TRBJ1-1; possibly TRBD1 for D (5 bases). V lost 2 bases, J lost 0 bases, and 7 bases lay in between. This CDR3 contains 14 residues. Germline V gene lookup returns CDR1 LNHDA and CDR2 SQIVND (reference sequence). The CDR3 nucleotides are TGTGCCAGTAGTATACGGACATTGAACACTGAAGCTTTCTTT. Translating it yields CASSIRTLNTEAFF.

CDR3 residues: CASSLLSGNRDTQYF. The CDR3 nucleotides read TGTGCCAGCAGCTTATTAAGCGGGAATAGAGATACGCAGTATTTT. This sequence joins TRBV5-6 and TRBJ2-3; 7 bases map to TRBD2. Germline V gene data show CDR1 as SGHDT and CDR2 as YYEEEE. J gave up 5 bases and V 2 bases, and 8 bases lay outside the gene matches. The CDR3 loop spans 15 amino acids.

V is TRBV28 and J is TRBJ1-3, with unresolved D. The CDR3 totals 12 residues. CDR1 is MDHEN, CDR2 SYDVKM, per germline. Trimming stripped 5 bases from V and 2 bases from J, with 4 bases between. CDR3 in DNA: TGTGCCAGCAGTCGGGCTGGAAACACCATATATTTT. Translated: CASSRAGNTIYF.

This clone was picked up many times. The chain couples TRBV7-2 to TRBJ2-1; D is perhaps TRBD2 (6 bases). V lost 5 bases and J lost 4, with 18 bases in between. This CDR3 has 16 residues. In germline, CDR1 is SGHTA, CDR2 FQGNSA. DNA for the CDR3: TGTGCCAGCAGCGAAGGGTACGGGAGATCATACAATGAGCAGTTCTTC. Its translation is CASSEGYGRSYNEQFF.

Concerning this clone itself: One end of the junction fails to match germline, which may point to a read error. This sequence joins TRBV7-7 and TRBJ2-1; 9 bases match TRBD2. Germline assignment: CDR1 SSHAT and CDR2 FNYEAQ (reference sequence). This CDR3 has 16 residues. The CDR3 region has the DNA TGTGCTAGCAGCTTAGGGGATTTAGCGGGAGTGGATGAGCAGTTCTTC. Amino acids: CASSLGDLAGVDEQFF. The whole variable domain, filled in from reference TRBV7-7 and TRBJ2-1, reads GAGVSQSPRYKVTKRGQDVTLRCDPISSHATLYWYQQALGQGPEFLTYFNYEAQPDKSGLPSDRFSAERPEGSISTLTIQRTEQRDSAMYRCASSLGDLAGVDEQFFGPGTRLTVL.

The chain uses TRBV19 and TRBJ2-2; TRBD1 agrees at 9 bases. The CDR3 contains 15 residues. Per germline, CDR1 LNHDA and CDR2 SQIVND (reference sequence). V was pared by 7 bases and J by 3 bases, with 6 bases of the junction left unmatched. The CDR3 loop reads CASKTGGVDTGELFF. DNA of the CDR3: TGTGCCAGTAAGACAGGGGGGGTCGACACCGGGGAGCTGTTTTTT. Complete variable domain (other parts from reference TRBV19 and TRBJ2-2): DGGITQSPKYLFRKEGQNVTLSCEQNLNHDAMYWYRQDPGQGLRLIYYSQIVNDFQKGDIAEGYSVSREKKESFPLTVTSAQKNPTAFYLCASKTGGVDTGELFFGEGSRLTVL.

This clone was found once. The genes are TRBV28 and TRBJ1-5; D might be TRBD1 (6 bases). The V end lost 4 bases, the J end lost 5 bases, and 21 bases lay between the germline ends. The CDR3 has 17 residues. CDR1 and CDR2 from the germline V gene are MDHEN and SYDVKM. The CDR3 DNA reads TGTGCCAGCAGTTCTTATGACAGGACTGGCCTCTATCAGCCCCAGCATTTT. Translating gives CASSSYDRTGLYQPQHF. The full variable domain, its missing parts supplied by reference TRBV28 and TRBJ1-5, is DVKVTQSSRYLVKRTGEKVFLECVQDMDHENMFWYRQDPGLGLRLIYFSYDVKMKEKGDIPEGYSVSREKKERFSLILESASTNQTSMYLCASSSYDRTGLYQPQHFGDGTRLSIL.

A remark on this clone: At one end the junction does not follow the germline gene, possibly because of a read error. This chain connects TRBV7-7 to TRBJ2-5, with D possibly matching TRBD1 (8 bases). Germline CDR1 SSHAT, CDR2 FNYEAQ (reference sequence). This CDR3 comprises 15 residues. The CDR3 DNA reads TGTGCTAGCAGCTTAGCACAGGGGGGGGGAGAGACCCAGTACTTC. Amino acids: CASSLAQGGGETQYF.

The chain employs TRBV19 and TRBJ2-2; tentatively, D is TRBD1 (6 bases). Germline V gene sequence: CDR1 LNHDA, CDR2 SQIVND (reference sequence). V lost 6 bases and J 1 base, leaving 9 bases between the germline ends. This CDR3 is built from 14 residues. The CDR3 nucleotides are TGTGCCAGTAGGACACAGGGGAACACCGGGGAGCTGTTTTTT. This gives the protein CASRTQGNTGELFF. Full variable domain (remainder filled in from reference TRBV19 and TRBJ2-2): DGGITQSPKYLFRKEGQNVTLSCEQNLNHDAMYWYRQDPGQGLRLIYYSQIVNDFQKGDIAEGYSVSREKKESFPLTVTSAQKNPTAFYLCASRTQGNTGELFFGEGSRLTVL.

This clone was recorded once. The chain couples TRBV7-3 to TRBJ2-1; TRBD2 might be the D (5 bases). Germline CDR1 and CDR2: SGHTA and FQGTGA. V was pared by 5 bases and J by 7 bases, with 21 bases between. The CDR3 is 16 amino acids. The CDR3 spells CASSPRGRRRENEQFF. The CDR3 coding sequence is TGTGCCAGCAGCCCCCGAGGGAGACGAAGGGAAAATGAGCAGTTCTTC.

Many counts were recorded for this clone. The V and J genes are TRBV3-1 (or the pseudogene TRBV3-2) and TRBJ2-5; no definite D call. V lost 1 base and J lost 4, with 7 bases in between. Germline V gives CDR1 LGHDT, CDR2 YNNKEL (reference sequence). The CDR3 length is 13 residues. The CDR3 loop reads CASSQVLVETQYF. The DNA for the CDR3 is TGTGCCAGCAGCCAAGTCCTAGTAGAGACCCAGTACTTC.

This chain joins TRBV5-1 and TRBJ2-7; 8 positions match TRBD2. Trimming took 3 bases from V and 3 from J; bases not matched to a gene: 5. There are 14 residues in the CDR3. Germline V gene lookup returns CDR1 SGHRS and CDR2 YFSETQ. CDR3 in amino acids: CASSSREDRYEQYF. The DNA of the CDR3 is TGCGCCAGCAGCTCGCGGGAGGACCGCTACGAGCAGTACTTC.

This chain links TRBV4-2 with TRBJ2-1; 10 positions agree with TRBD1. V trimming: 7 bases; J trimming: 6 bases; junction bases outside the gene matches: 9. CDR1 is LGHNA, CDR2 YNFKEQ, per germline. The CDR3 runs 15 residues. DNA of the CDR3: TGTGCCAGCAATAATCCCGGGGACAGGGGCAATGAGCAGTTCTTC. Encoded protein: CASNNPGDRGNEQFF.

Only one count was recorded for this clone. The V and J genes are TRBV19 and TRBJ2-7, with 9 bases that match TRBD2. The ends lost 10 bases at V and 3 bases at J; junction bases unmatched: 7. The CDR3 covers 13 residues. Germline CDR1 is LNHDA and CDR2 is SQIVND (reference sequence). CDR3 sequence: CATRREGRYEQYF. As DNA, the CDR3 is TGTGCCACCCGGCGGGAGGGCCGCTACGAGCAGTACTTC.

This clone has ten or more counts. The CDR3 region has the DNA TGTGCCAGTAGTCAGGGGGTCGACTATGGCTACACCTTC. Its translation: CASSQGVDYGYTF. The V call is TRBV19, the J call TRBJ1-2; TRBD1 matches at 7 bases. Trimming removed 5 bases from V and 3 bases from J; junction bases left unmatched: 3. In germline, CDR1 is LNHDA, CDR2 SQIVND (reference sequence). The CDR3 contains 13 residues.

The rearrangement joins TRBV9 to TRBJ1-6; D is undetermined. The CDR3 contains 14 residues. Germline CDR1 and CDR2: SGDLS and YYNGEE. V was shortened by 0 bases and J by 8 bases, with 9 bases between the two germline ends. The CDR3: CASSVGQTDSPLHF. Written as DNA, the CDR3 is TGTGCCAGCAGCGTAGGCCAAACGGATTCACCCCTCCACTTT.

The chain employs TRBV25-1 and TRBJ1-2, with 7 bases matching TRBD1. Looked up from germline, CDR1 is MGHDK and CDR2 is SYGVNS. V lost 2 bases to trimming and J lost 5 bases; unmatched junction nucleotides: 2. The CDR3 runs 13 residues. The CDR3 loop is CASSEGTEYGYTF. The CDR3 region has the DNA TGTGCCAGCAGTGAAGGGACAGAGTATGGCTACACCTTC.

The rearrangement joins TRBV7-9 to TRBJ1-1; D is uncertain. V dropped 2 bases and J dropped 11 bases, with 9 bases sitting between them. Germline CDR1 is SEHNR and CDR2 is FQNEAQ (reference sequence). This CDR3 spans 11 amino acids. CDR3 nucleotides: TGTGCCAGCAGCTTAACCCGGTGGGCTTTCTTT. Protein sequence: CASSLTRWAFF.

This chain links TRBV5-4 with TRBJ1-1, with a possible D match to TRBD1 (5 bases). The V gene lost 4 bases and the J gene lost 0 bases, with 16 bases spanning the gap. The CDR3 sequence is 16 residues long. Per the germline V gene, CDR1 is SGHNT and CDR2 is YYREEE (reference sequence). The CDR3, as DNA: TGTGCCAGCAGCGGGGGAGGGGAGTTCATGAACACTGAAGCTTTCTTT. This translates into CASSGGGEFMNTEAFF.

CDR3 loop: CASSELNRGVTNEKLFF. The DNA of the CDR3 is TGTGCCAGCAGTGAATTGAACAGGGGGGTAACTAATGAAAAACTGTTTTTT. The chain joins TRBV25-1 to TRBJ1-4, with 8 bases identical to TRBD1. Trimming at V came to 1 base and at J to 1 base, leaving 5 bases not matched to a gene. The germline V gene has CDR1 MGHDK and CDR2 SYGVNS. This CDR3 contains 17 residues. The variable domain in full, completed from reference TRBV25-1 and TRBJ1-4, reads EADIYQTPRYLVIGTGKKITLECSQTMGHDKMYWYQQDPGMELHLIHYSYGVNSTEKGDLSSESTVSRIRTEHFPLTLESARPSHTSQYLCASSELNRGVTNEKLFFGSGTQLSVL.